The T cell receptor beta chain under discussion was sequenced for a study of cytomegalovirus exposure and HLA in healthy donors (dated by TCRdb to between 2016 and 2019). Turning to the overall study: An earlier analysis of 587 of the donors reported about 280 Gb of sequence data and around 110 million unique TCR beta sequences obtained from roughly 180 million T cells. Roughly 300 gigabases of sequencing data and 78 million or so unique TCR sequences were included in an early release covering about 700 HLA-typed donors. The genetic ancestry cluster associated with self-reported Caucasian donors included 70% to 85% of the 398 genotyped donors. The study aimed to test whether signatures of past pathogen exposure could be identified by cataloging public T cell receptors. The T cell repertoires of 550 to 850 subjects were profiled by immunosequencing and related to cytomegalovirus serostatus. Besides the first cohort of roughly 660 subjects, a separate validation cohort made up of over 100 different subjects was used. To predict cytomegalovirus infection status, the study brought together high-throughput TCR immunosequencing, statistical association of individual TCRs with disease status, and machine learning. To study patterns of TCR occurrence, a later analysis re-analyzed previously published TCR beta repertoires from 700 or so donors and added high-resolution HLA genotyping. The later analysis used no new phenotypic data to find candidate immune exposures, relying instead on TCR beta sequences and their occurrence across donors. In an earlier analysis of over 550 of the donors, high-throughput TCR beta sequencing was used to judge whether each TCR beta V gene segment behaved as functional or pseudogenic. Donor age, sex, ethnicity and CMV serostatus were compiled together with the repertoire data. In a later genetic analysis, genome-wide SNP genotypes for 398 of the 666 donors were used, and that subset was treated as a discovery cohort. All discovery cohort repertoires had been generated using a single sequencing platform. Both class I and class II loci were covered by HLA typing, at four-digit resolution. Typing coverage differed by locus: A, B, C, DRB1 and DQB1 were typed in roughly 620-630 donors, DQA1 in about 510, DPA1 in some 570, and DPB1 in about 450. Four or five DR-DQ haplotypes were treated as single units for association and clustering because of strong linkage in the cohort. Among around 400 genotyped donors of the cohort, an average of about 240,000 unique TCR beta nucleotide sequences was sequenced per donor, of which roughly 17% were non-productive. On the study overall, not on this receptor specifically: Across donors, most TCR sequences were observed very rarely, whereas some public TCRs were present in many individuals. In a later genetic analysis, fewer N-insertions in productive TCRs were reported among donors in an Asian-associated ancestry cluster than the roughly 640-donor mean. Because some donors lacked HLA typing at each locus, the association tests relied only on the typed subset. In a later analysis, several top co-occurrence clusters were reported to appear linked to parvovirus B19, influenza, CMV and Epstein-Barr virus. A later analysis found that HLA-associated TCR beta chains were more clonally expanded and had lower generation probabilities than equally common non-associated chains. In an earlier analysis of more than 500 of the donors, most TCR beta V segments appeared in productive rearrangements about 87% or about 30% of the time, broadly matching IMGT annotations. Roughly uniform sequencing depth across donors was assumed in presence/absence analyses, although this assumption may not hold. In a later analysis, 16,951 TCR beta sequences were associated with specific HLA alleles at a false discovery rate of 0.05. The authors suggested that the approach could potentially be extended to other disease states and immunological phenotypes. Because counts were too low, seventeen rarely observed V segments, including chromosome 9 orphons, were left out of the earlier analysis of over 550 of the donors. A few of the identified cytomegalovirus-associated TCR beta chains were confirmed in vitro to be specific for cytomegalovirus antigens. The classifier was reported to diagnose cytomegalovirus status with high specificity and sensitivity in both the original cohort and the validation cohort. Linkage disequilibrium might explain the correlated functional status among segregating V segments, but an unknown experimental factor could not be excluded. An association between a missense DCLRE1C variant and V-gene and J-gene trimming of TCR beta chains was found in a later genetic analysis and replicated in an independent cohort. Assigning TCR associations to individual alleles was difficult when HLA alleles, especially DR and DQ, strongly co-occurred. Some IMGT-functional V segments, including TRBV6-2 and TRBV6-3, could not be distinguished by the 87-base-pair reads and were therefore excluded. The study gave a list of 150 to 200 TCR beta chains associated with cytomegalovirus. The sequencing pipeline was judged likely to have produced a cluster of highly shared sequence variants as a technical artifact. A further reported finding was that TCR beta sequences accurately predicted the HLA-A and HLA-B alleles for most subjects in the first cohort. CMV serostatus was the only immune exposure information available for the cohort. A later analysis found that most CMV-associated TCR beta chains appeared HLA-restricted, with HLA associations seemingly driven largely by CMV exposure. In this cohort, only TCR beta chains were sequenced, and detectable features were limited by the absence of alpha or paired-chain data. In a later analysis, TCR association rates were found to vary across HLA loci, with the most associated TCRs seen for DRB1 alleles and the fewest for HLA-C alleles.

In total, approximately 690 healthy bone marrow donors made up the cohort. Cohort members were all nominally healthy when sampled, although unrecorded immune exposures were likely present. The donor was CMV seronegative and was included in the group of 352 seronegative cohort members. Each donor provided a peripheral blood sample, and peripheral blood mononuclear cells were used for TCR beta sequencing. Genomic DNA was extracted from the blood cell samples with the Qiagen DNeasy Blood Extraction Kit. This clone was picked up a small number of times. Which antigen it targets is not known. No much larger clonotype is one base removed from it; base qualities were not supplied. Cut back by 2 bases and 8 bases, the V and J ends lie 18 bases apart. Based on the germline V gene (reference sequence), the CDR1 and CDR2 sequences are LNHDA and SQIVND. The CDR3 measures 16 amino acids from cysteine to phenylalanine. The only DNA kept is the CDR3, 48 bases in frame from the first base.

The library was produced with the immunoSEQ multiplex PCR assay. For the multiplex PCR, a mixture combining 60 forward primers for TCR Vbeta segments and 13 reverse primers for TCR Jbeta segments was used. A multiplex PCR assay on genomic DNA amplified the CDR3 region of rearranged TCR beta genes. On the Illumina HiSeq System, the amplified TCR beta libraries were sequenced as 87-base-pair reads. Regarding the original processing steps: A later analysis tallied around 87 million unique TCR beta chains across the 700 or so repertoires, and about 12 million of those chains were shared by two or more donors. Raw reads were error-corrected and collapsed into unique sequences with a nearest-neighbor algorithm that merged closely related sequences to remove PCR and sequencing errors. Alignment of CDR3 sequences to IMGT reference sequences was used to assign V, D and J gene segments. For a sequence to be retained, a match of at least six nucleotides to both a V gene segment and a J gene segment was required. A rearrangement was called productive if the CDR3 had no stop codons and remained in frame with V and J, and every other rearrangement was called non-productive. Following IMGT convention, CDR3 was defined as the stretch from the second conserved V-encoded cysteine up to the conserved J-encoded phenylalanine. The earlier analysis of 500 to 650 of the donors excluded any sequence lacking an unambiguous match to a single V gene segment. An earlier analysis of 500 to 700 of the donors classified V segments as functional when productive rearrangements were above 56.7% and as segregating when the standard deviation between donors was above 5%. To diagnose cytomegalovirus status from the catalog of TCR beta chain sequences, a statistical classification framework was built. V and J gene assignment, in a later analysis, came from comparing TCR nucleotide sequences with IMGT/GENE-DB human TR gene sequences. A later analysis assigned CDR3 sequences and most-parsimonious VDJ recombination scenarios with the TCRdist pipeline. In a later analysis, each TCR beta chain was defined by its CDR3 amino acid sequence together with its V-gene family, and reads without a unique V-gene family were excluded. To address suspected cross-contamination and a sequencing artifact, a later analysis removed over 500 highly shared, low-generation-probability nucleotide sequences. A later analysis calculated a clonal expansion index for each public chain from normalized within-repertoire ranks of inferred template counts. A later analysis computed generation probabilities with a VDJ recombination model fitted to out-of-frame rearrangements, and checked the results against IGoR. Hypergeometric tests were used in a later analysis to score TCR-TCR, TCR-HLA and TCR-CMV co-occurrence, with a repertoire-size bias correction applied to the TCR pairs. In a later analysis, false discovery rates were estimated by permuting HLA or CMV assignments 20 times. In a later analysis, co-occurring TCRs were grouped with DBSCAN, and TCRdist sequence similarity was added when clustering was performed within HLA-allele-positive subsets. Repertoires with fewer than 30,000 or more than 120,000 public chains were left out of co-occurrence clustering, as were roughly five repertoires with anomalous nucleotide sharing. TCRdb mirrors the immuneACCESS table, restricted to in-frame sequences. Some clones are absent from its copies; in checked studies, under half trace to an unresolved V gene, and the reason for the others is unknown. From that table come the V and J calls and clone size; the DNA was used to work out D and trimming. The sample data list some 120,000 clones, and around 86% of these were observed just once. The ten largest make up less than 2.5% of the sample.

The chain joins TRBV19 to TRBJ2-2, and TRBD2 may be the D gene, going by 5 matching bases. The source of this sequence is a woman aged 35 to 49 in good health and CMV-seronegative. Sequenced input: PBMCs. For the CDR3, the sequence is CASSIFARGRAGELFF. Read as DNA, the sequence is TGTGCCAGTAGTATATTCGCCCGGGGTCGGGCAGGGGAGCTGTTTTTT.